These 23 T cell receptor beta chains were sequenced from one sample in a study of T-cell memory formation after mild COVID-19. A single record per CDR3 protein comes from TCRdb applying MiXCR to the 5' RACE reads. Altogether fewer than 400,000 distinct CDR3 sequences are present, approximately 12% being singletons, with the ten largest covering around 21%. The sample comprised PBMCs or a T cell subset sorted from them (not recorded which). Every receptor here comes from a man aged 18 to 35 who had mild COVID-19 (a few samples of this study predate the infection). Cell type and time point are not known.

This clonotype was observed many times. This chain uses TRBV20-1 with TRBJ2-5; 9 positions match TRBD2. Germline V gene sequence: CDR1 DFQATT, CDR2 SNEGSKA (reference sequence). The CDR3 runs 17 residues. V lost 0 bases and J lost 1; bases outside the gene matches: 9. The CDR3 nucleotides are TGCAGTGCTAGAGATTTTGGCCAGCGGGGGGCCCAAGAGACCCAGTACTTC. This codes for CSARDFGQRGAQETQYF.

V and J are TRBV2 and TRBJ2-5, with D perhaps matching TRBD1 (6 bases). Deletions cut 4 bases from V and 7 bases from J, with 16 bases between. The germline gives CDR1 SNHLY, CDR2 FYNNEI. This CDR3 contains 14 residues. CDR3 sequence reads: CASSVGTLWATQYF. CDR3 nucleotides: TGTGCCAGCAGTGTAGGGACACTGTGGGCGACCCAGTACTTC.

This clonotype was detected ten times or more. This sequence joins TRBV9 and TRBJ1-1; D remains ambiguous. Trimming cost V 7 bases and J 3 bases, with 10 bases left between them. This CDR3 region has 12 residues. Germline V gene lookup returns CDR1 SGDLS and CDR2 YYNGEE. CDR3 loop: CASGYKDTEAFF. The CDR3 coding sequence is TGTGCCAGCGGTTATAAGGACACTGAAGCTTTCTTT.

This clonotype occurred many times. The chain links TRBV5-6 to TRBJ2-3, with 12 nucleotides matching TRBD1. V was pared by 3 bases and J by 6 bases, with 5 bases of the junction left unmatched. The V gene's germline CDR1 is SGHDT and CDR2 YYEEEE. This CDR3 has 15 residues. This CDR3 is CASSWDRGRGDTQYF. Here the CDR3 DNA reads TGTGCCAGCAGCTGGGACAGGGGGCGCGGGGATACGCAGTATTTT.

Only a few counts were recorded for this clonotype. The chain has TRBV28 and TRBJ1-1, with 9 bases aligning to TRBD1. Germline V gives CDR1 MDHEN, CDR2 SYDVKM. V lost 9 bases and J lost 5; bases outside the gene matches: 7. The CDR3 covers 13 residues. The CDR3 DNA sequence: TGTGCCAGTCTTAACAGGGGGCCGACTGAAGCTTTCTTT. Translation: CASLNRGPTEAFF.

In its sample, this clonotype was seen a few times. The chain carries TRBV18 and TRBJ1-5, with D maybe TRBD1 (5 bases). This CDR3 comprises 13 residues. Looked up from germline, CDR1 is KGHSH and CDR2 is LQKENI. V was cut by 6 bases and J by 3 bases, with 9 bases left in between. In DNA form, the CDR3 reads TGTGCCAGCTCCGGGACCTTCAATCAGCCCCAGCATTTT. This translates into CASSGTFNQPQHF.

This chain uses TRBV6-2 or TRBV6-3 with TRBJ1-5; no clear D. This CDR3 is 13 amino acids long. The germline CDR1 and CDR2 sequences are MNHEY and SVGEGT. The V end was cut by 2 bases, the J end by 6 bases, with 8 bases between. As DNA, the CDR3 is TGTGCCAGCAGTTACAGGGTTTTTCAGCCCCAGCATTTT. Translating gives CASSYRVFQPQHF.

The chain couples TRBV4-3 to TRBJ2-3; either TRBD1 or TRBD2 may supply D (6 bases each). Between the trimmed V and J ends, which lost 0 bases and 6 bases, there was a span of 10 bases. The CDR3 loop spans 14 amino acids. CDR1 LGHNA and CDR2 YSLEER come from the germline V gene. This CDR3 is CASSQDRGPDTQYF. CDR3 DNA sequence: TGCGCCAGCAGCCAAGATCGGGGGCCGGATACGCAGTATTTT.

The chain couples TRBV28 to TRBJ2-1; perhaps TRBD2 as D (5 bases). This CDR3 has 11 residues. Trimming stripped 5 bases from V and 10 bases from J, with 9 bases between. The germline gives CDR1 MDHEN, CDR2 SYDVKM. In DNA, the CDR3 is TGTGCCAGCAGTATACTAGTGGAGCAGTTCTTC. Its protein product is CASSILVEQFF.

The gene calls are TRBV23-1 and TRBJ2-3; D is unclear. TRBV23-1 is an open reading frame, and its role is uncertain. Between the trimmed V and J ends, which lost 3 bases and 2 bases, there was a span of 6 bases. This CDR3 spans 13 amino acids. In DNA, the CDR3 is TGCGCCAGCAGTCAGTTAATCACAGATACGCAGTATTTT. This encodes CASSQLITDTQYF.

V gene TRBV18 combines with J gene TRBJ1-1; D gene uncertain. Looked up from germline, CDR1 is KGHSH and CDR2 is LQKENI. This CDR3 is 15 amino acids long. V was pared by 3 bases and J by 1 base, with 12 bases between. CDR3 loop: CASSPYHSGNTEAFF. The CDR3 DNA follows: TGTGCCAGCTCACCGTACCACTCCGGGAACACTGAAGCTTTCTTT. Full variable domain (outside the CDR3, taken from reference TRBV18 and TRBJ1-1): NAGVMQNPRHLVRRRGQEARLRCSPMKGHSHVYWYRQLPEEGLKFMVYLQKENIIDESGMPKERFSAEFPKEGPSILRIQQVVRGDSAAYFCASSPYHSGNTEAFFGQGTRLTVV.

Only a few counts were recorded for this clonotype. The chain has TRBV6-5 and TRBJ2-7; no clear D. The germline V and J ends were trimmed by 2 bases and 2 bases, with 13 bases remaining between them. The CDR3 is 15 amino acids. CDR1 is MNHEY and CDR2 is SVGAGI in the germline V gene. CDR3 protein: CASSYGAGSAYEQYV. CDR3 nucleotide sequence: TGTGCCAGCAGTTACGGCGCCGGGTCGGCCTACGAGCAGTACGTC.

This clonotype was counted only a few times. V and J are TRBV12-3 or TRBV12-4 and TRBJ2-5; 9 nucleotides match TRBD2. This CDR3 has 16 residues. V shed 0 bases, J shed 2 bases, and the junction held 4 bases outside the gene matches. CDR3: CASSLAGSGSQETQYF. Written as DNA, the CDR3 is TGTGCCAGCAGTTTAGCGGGTAGCGGGAGTCAAGAGACCCAGTACTTC.

The rearrangement uses TRBV18 and TRBJ2-3; D is perhaps TRBD1 (6 bases). This CDR3 has 14 residues. V gave up 5 bases and J gave up 6 bases, with 15 bases separating them. Germline V CDR1 and CDR2: KGHSH, LQKENI. The CDR3 DNA reads TGTGCCAGCTCAACCGACGGGACATCGGATACGCAGTATTTT. This translates into CASSTDGTSDTQYF.

This chain joins TRBV6-1 and TRBJ1-3; 11 bases are a match to TRBD1. Germline CDR1 reads MNHNS; CDR2 reads SASEGT. Unmatched junction bases numbered 12, after V lost 5 bases and J lost 3 bases. This CDR3 is built from 18 residues. This CDR3 is CASSIGTGGWIGGNTIYF. The CDR3 nucleotides read TGTGCCAGCAGTATCGGGACAGGGGGTTGGATCGGTGGAAACACCATATATTTT.

V gene TRBV6-2 or TRBV6-3 combines with J gene TRBJ2-3, with 9 nucleotides matching TRBD2. Germline V gene lookup returns CDR1 MNHEY and CDR2 SVGEGT. This CDR3 region has 15 residues. The junction had 10 bases not matched to a gene; V was cut back by 6 bases and J by 6 bases. In DNA, the CDR3 is TGTGCCAGCAGCATCGGACTAGCGCCTGGGGATACGCAGTATTTT. Translated, it gives CASSIGLAPGDTQYF.

The chain links TRBV9 to TRBJ1-1; D unresolved. V lost 0 bases to trimming and J lost 1 base, with 7 bases between them. CDR3 length equals 14 residues. The germline V gene encodes CDR1 SGDLS and CDR2 YYNGEE. In DNA form, the CDR3 reads TGTGCCAGCAGCGTAGACGAGTGGAACACTGAAGCTTTCTTT. Residues: CASSVDEWNTEAFF.

This clonotype was counted a few times. This sequence joins TRBV6-2 or TRBV6-3 and TRBJ1-4; unclear D gene. The V gene lost 11 bases and the J gene lost 0 bases, with 10 bases spanning the gap. Per the germline V gene, CDR1 is MNHEY and CDR2 is SVGEGT. The CDR3 is made up of 13 amino acids. The CDR3 nucleotides are TGTGCCGGCCGGGAGTCAACTAATGAAAAACTGTTTTTT. Encoded protein: CAGRESTNEKLFF.

The chain is built from TRBV9 and TRBJ1-1, with a weak D call TRBD1 (5 bases). CDR1 is SGDLS and CDR2 is YYNGEE in the germline V gene. V gave up 0 bases and J gave up 4 bases, with 10 bases separating them. CDR3 length: 14 amino acids. CDR3 nucleotides: TGTGCCAGCAGCGTAGTTGGGGGTCTCACTGAAGCTTTCTTT. Its protein is CASSVVGGLTEAFF. The complete variable domain, with remaining parts taken from reference TRBV9 and TRBJ1-1, reads DSGVTQTPKHLITATGQRVTLRCSPRSGDLSVYWYQQSLDQGLQFLIQYYNGEERAKGNILERFSAQQFPDLHSELNLSSLELGDSALYFCASSVVGGLTEAFFGQGTRLTVV.

Note on this clonotype: This could be a read error, since a much larger clone is one nucleotide away. This rearrangement joins TRBV7-2 to TRBJ1-5; tentatively, D is TRBD1 (5 bases). Germline assignment: CDR1 SGHTA and CDR2 FQGNSA. The CDR3 extends over 13 amino acids. CDR3 sequence reads: CASSRQSNRPQHF. The CDR3 nucleotides read TGTGCCAGCAGCCGACAGAGCAATCGGCCCCAGCATTTT.

V gene TRBV12-3 or TRBV12-4 combines with J gene TRBJ1-2; 8 nucleotides line up with TRBD1. The CDR3 is 13 residues long. J lost 7 bases, V lost 6 bases, and 7 bases had no gene match. CDR3 sequence reads: CASSQGAVSGYTF. CDR3 DNA sequence: TGTGCCAGCAGCCAGGGGGCAGTTTCTGGCTACACCTTC.

The chain's CDR3 is CASSVAAGSGYEQYF. The CDR3 coding sequence is TGTGCCAGCAGCGTAGCTGCGGGGAGTGGGTACGAGCAGTACTTC. The chain joins TRBV9 to TRBJ2-7; a weak D match, TRBD2 (6 bases). CDR1 and CDR2 from the germline V gene are SGDLS and YYNGEE. Trimming stripped 0 bases from V and 4 bases from J, with 14 bases between. The length of the CDR3 is 15 residues.

This chain joins TRBV6-5 and TRBJ2-3, with 12 bases fitting TRBD1. J was trimmed by 4 bases and V by 0 bases; bases with no gene match: 5. Germline lookup yields CDR1 MNHEY and CDR2 SVGAGI. The CDR3 has 17 amino acids. The CDR3 DNA is TGTGCCAGCAGTTACTCCGGGACAGGGGGCCTGGCAGATACGCAGTATTTT. As protein: CASSYSGTGGLADTQYF.